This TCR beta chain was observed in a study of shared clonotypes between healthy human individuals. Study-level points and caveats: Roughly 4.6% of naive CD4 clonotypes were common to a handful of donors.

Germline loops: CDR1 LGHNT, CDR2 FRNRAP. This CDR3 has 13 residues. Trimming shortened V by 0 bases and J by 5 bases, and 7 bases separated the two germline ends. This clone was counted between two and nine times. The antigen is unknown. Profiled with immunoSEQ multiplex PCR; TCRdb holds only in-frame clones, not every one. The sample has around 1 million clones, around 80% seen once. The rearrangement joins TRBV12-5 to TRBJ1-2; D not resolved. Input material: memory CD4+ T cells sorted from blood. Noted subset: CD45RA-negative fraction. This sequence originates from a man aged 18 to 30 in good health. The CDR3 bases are TGTGCTAGTGGTTTGGTGTCGACATATGGCTACACCTTC. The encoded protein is CASGLVSTYGYTF.